The present T cell receptor (beta chain) was sequenced within a study of cytomegalovirus exposure and HLA in healthy donors. While the first cohort had 600 to 750 subjects, the donors belonged to the separate validation cohort of over a hundred subjects. Clones were read by immunoSEQ multiplex PCR, and TCRdb kept only the in-frame ones, dropping some. The data show about 82,000 clones, about 92% seen once. Looked up from germline, CDR1 is ENHRY and CDR2 is SYGVKD. The CDR3 totals 19 residues. V lost 1 base, J lost 3 bases, and 24 bases lay in between. The receptor comes from a young man in good health and CMV-seronegative. Sample: PBMCs. This chain connects TRBV10-3 to TRBJ2-5; a possible D gene is TRBD1 (8 bases). CDR3 DNA sequence: TGTGCCATCAGTGAGTTAGGGACAGGTATCGTCGGGGGGAAAGAGACCCAGTACTTC. Translating it yields CAISELGTGIVGGKETQYF.